This T cell receptor beta chain was obtained from a study of radiotherapy plus CTLA-4 blockade in lung cancer. In the case of this clone: Its target is not known.

Study outcomes and limitations: Once radiotherapy plus ipilimumab had been given, TCR clones derived from tumor expanded in blood. Per reports, early blood T cell clone dynamics, plus interferon-beta, forecast response most strongly.

The repertoire was sequenced with immunoSEQ multiplex PCR; TCRdb's copy has only in-frame clones and lacks some. Of about 51,000 clones in the sample, 77% were seen once. In germline, CDR1 is MNHEY, CDR2 SMNVEV (reference sequence). V was pared by 6 bases and J by 2 bases, with 5 bases of the junction left unmatched. This CDR3 is built from 14 residues. This receptor was obtained from a human donor with non-small cell lung cancer whose response to radiotherapy plus ipilimumab could not be evaluated. Sequenced material: peripheral blood, taken from a patient treated with radiotherapy plus ipilimumab. The chain carries TRBV27 and TRBJ1-1; 8 nucleotides agree with TRBD1. The CDR3, as DNA: TGTGCCAGCAGCAAACAGGGGGGTAACACTGAAGCTTTCTTT. The encoded protein is CASSKQGGNTEAFF.